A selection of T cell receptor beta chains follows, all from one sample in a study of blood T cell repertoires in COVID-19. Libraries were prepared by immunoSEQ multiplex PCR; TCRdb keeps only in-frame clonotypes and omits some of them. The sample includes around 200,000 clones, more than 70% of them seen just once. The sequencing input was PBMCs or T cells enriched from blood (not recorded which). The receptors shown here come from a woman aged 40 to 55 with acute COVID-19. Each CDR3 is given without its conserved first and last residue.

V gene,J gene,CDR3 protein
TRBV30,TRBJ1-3,ACSSRPPETIY
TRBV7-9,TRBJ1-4,ASSGRTGPRGEKLF
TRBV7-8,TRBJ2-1,ASSLGRLAETLTYNEQF
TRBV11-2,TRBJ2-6,ASSLPGGLLTGANVLT
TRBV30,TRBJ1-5,AGGGTGAAVGNQPQH
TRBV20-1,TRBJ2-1,SASIAGPGINSYNEQF
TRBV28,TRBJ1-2,ASTLTLSRTVYGYT
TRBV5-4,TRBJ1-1,ASSLGSGALNTEAF
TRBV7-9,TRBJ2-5,ASSLVAGGRQETQY
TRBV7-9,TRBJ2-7,ASSSRDRAYEQY
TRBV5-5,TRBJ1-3,ASSYQTGGNTIY
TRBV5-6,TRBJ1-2,ASSFYTANYGYT
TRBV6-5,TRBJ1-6,ASRPPGVSSPLH
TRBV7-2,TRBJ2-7,ASSLNEDYEQY
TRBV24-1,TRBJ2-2,ATSDLQEDTGELF
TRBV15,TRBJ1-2,ATSSLGQGYGYT
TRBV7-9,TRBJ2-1,ASSFSGAEQF
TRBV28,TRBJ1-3,ASSLMGTRGNTIY
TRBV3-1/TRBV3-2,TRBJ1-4,ASSPPGQGNEKLF
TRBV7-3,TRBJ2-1,ASSLDGADEQF
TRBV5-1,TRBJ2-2,ASSMVRDYQTGELF
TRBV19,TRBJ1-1,ASSTPGVNTEAF
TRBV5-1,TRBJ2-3,ASSLGLAGASDTQY
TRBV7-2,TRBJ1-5,ASSLALGGGGQPQH
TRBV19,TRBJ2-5,ASSIDRETQY
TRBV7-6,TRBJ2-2,ASSADTGELF
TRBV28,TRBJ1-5,ASSPWDTLNQPQH
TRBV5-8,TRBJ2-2,ASRPETGELF
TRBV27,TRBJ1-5,ASSLGTANQPQH
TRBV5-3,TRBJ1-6,ARSSLQGVLYNSPLH
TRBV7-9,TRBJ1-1,ASSLDRAAF
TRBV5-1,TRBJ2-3,ASSLGLAKGTDTQY
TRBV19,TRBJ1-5,ASSFFNQPQH
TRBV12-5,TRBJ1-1,ASGFDRPGGTEAF
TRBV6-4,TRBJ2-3,ASSDSPVTSTDTQY
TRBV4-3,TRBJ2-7,ASSQEGSGYEQY
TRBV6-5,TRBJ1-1,ASKHRGHTEAF
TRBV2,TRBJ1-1,ATQGMVDTEAF
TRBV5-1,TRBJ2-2,ASQQQASGATGELF
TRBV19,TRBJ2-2,ASSNVAITGELF
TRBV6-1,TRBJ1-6,ASSEGYSPLH
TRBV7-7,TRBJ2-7,ASSPLAGGAYEQY
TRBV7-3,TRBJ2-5,ASSLQTGVQETQY
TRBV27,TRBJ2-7,ASSLYGTVFYEQY
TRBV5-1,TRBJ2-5,ASSPAGRLGGETQY
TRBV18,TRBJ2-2,ASSQGQENTGELF
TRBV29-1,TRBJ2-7,SVPGEGVNEQY